The 32 T cell receptor beta chains reported below all come from one sample, sequenced in a study of blood T cell repertoires in COVID-19. Profiled with immunoSEQ multiplex PCR; TCRdb holds only in-frame clones, not every one. The sample has approximately 300,000 clones; roughly 91% are singletons. Sequencing was performed on peripheral blood. These receptors came from a woman in her twenties or thirties with COVID-19, enrolled during active disease.

This clone came up many times. The chain has TRBV6-2 or TRBV6-3 and TRBJ2-1; 11 nucleotides agree with TRBD2. With V trimmed by 3 bases and J by 8 bases, 3 bases remained unmatched. The CDR3 spans 14 residues. Looked up from germline, CDR1 is MNHEY and CDR2 is SVGEGT. CDR3 sequence reads: CASSYSGGADEQFF. CDR3 bases: TGTGCCAGCAGTTATAGCGGGGGGGCCGATGAGCAGTTCTTC.

This chain uses TRBV15 with TRBJ1-1, with no clear D. Germline V CDR1 and CDR2: LNHNV, YYDKDF (reference sequence). The CDR3 totals 16 residues. The germline V and J ends were trimmed by 0 bases and 5 bases, with 16 bases remaining between them. The CDR3 loop reads CATSRDRRRVWTEAFF. CDR3 bases: TGTGCCACCAGCAGAGATCGGCGGAGGGTATGGACTGAAGCTTTCTTT.

V usage is TRBV9 and J usage is TRBJ2-7, with 9 bases fitting TRBD1. CDR3 length: 16 amino acids. V was pared by 7 bases and J by 5 bases, with 16 bases of the junction left unmatched. Germline V CDR1 and CDR2: SGDLS, YYNGEE. In DNA form, the CDR3 reads TGTGCCAGCCGCGGAAAAACAGGGGGCAAGGACGACGAGCAGTACGTC. The encoded protein is CASRGKTGGKDDEQYV.

The chain uses TRBV6-2 or TRBV6-3 and TRBJ1-3; possibly TRBD1 for D (6 bases). Between the trimmed V and J ends, which lost 3 bases and 0 bases, there was a span of 12 bases. In germline, CDR1 is MNHEY, CDR2 SVGEGT. The CDR3 totals 16 residues. CDR3 residues: CASSYGDTSSGNTIYF. For the CDR3, the DNA is TGTGCCAGCAGTTATGGGGACACCTCCTCTGGAAACACCATATATTTT.

This chain links TRBV10-3 with TRBJ2-2; TRBD2 is a possible D gene (6 bases). There are 14 residues in the CDR3. Germline lookup yields CDR1 ENHRY and CDR2 SYGVKD. With 8 bases removed from V and 5 bases from J, the gap between germline ends came to 15 bases. Here the CDR3 reads CAILRHGSTGELFF. Here the CDR3 DNA reads TGTGCCATCCTACGACACGGGAGTACCGGGGAGCTGTTTTTT.

This chain links TRBV11-3 with TRBJ2-7; 7 nucleotides agree with TRBD1. Unmatched junction bases numbered 11, after V lost 1 base and J lost 5 bases. CDR3 length: 16 residues. The germline CDR1 and CDR2 sequences are SGHNT and YENEEA. The CDR3 bases are TGTGCCAGCAGCTTAGCCAATCCCGGGACAGAAAACGAGCAGTACTTC. Its translation: CASSLANPGTENEQYF.

The chain is built from TRBV19 and TRBJ2-5; 8 nucleotides agree with TRBD2. V was pared by 10 bases and J by 6 bases, with 13 bases of the junction left unmatched. Looked up from germline, CDR1 is LNHDA and CDR2 is SQIVND (reference sequence). This CDR3 region has 14 residues. The CDR3 region is CAIPRTSMLKTQYF. CDR3 nucleotide sequence: TGTGCCATCCCTCGGACTAGCATGTTGAAGACCCAGTACTTC.

This clone has just one count. The gene calls are TRBV7-2 and TRBJ1-2; D gene uncertain. Germline V gene sequence: CDR1 SGHTA, CDR2 FQGNSA. Trimming shortened V by 5 bases and J by 4 bases, and 8 bases separated the two germline ends. The CDR3 is made up of 12 amino acids. CDR3 bases: TGTGCCAGCAGCCCCTGGGCCTATGGCTACACCTTC. Protein: CASSPWAYGYTF.

This clone came up a few times. The CDR3 DNA follows: TGTGCCAGCAGCTTAGCCGGTAGCAATCAGCCCCAGCATTTT. It encodes CASSLAGSNQPQHF. The chain links TRBV7-6 to TRBJ1-5; D is unclear. In germline, CDR1 is SGHVS, CDR2 FNYEAQ. The V and J ends lost 0 bases and 0 bases respectively, with 3 bases between them. This CDR3 comprises 14 residues.

J is TRBJ1-1 and V is TRBV30, with D perhaps matching TRBD1 (6 bases). The germline V and J ends were trimmed by 2 bases and 0 bases, with 10 bases remaining between them. The CDR3 has 14 amino acids. Germline V gene sequence: CDR1 GTSNPN, CDR2 SVGIG (reference sequence). The CDR3 reads CAWSRGIMNTEAFF. CDR3 sequence (DNA): TGTGCCTGGAGTAGGGGGATCATGAACACTGAAGCTTTCTTT.

The CDR3, as DNA: TGTGCCAGCAGCTCACAGGGCACCGAGCAGTACTTC. Translated: CASSSQGTEQYF. The gene calls are TRBV7-9 and TRBJ2-7; D perhaps matches TRBD1 (6 bases). Germline lookup yields CDR1 SEHNR and CDR2 FQNEAQ (reference sequence). Trimming cost V 4 bases and J 6 bases, with 10 bases left between them. CDR3 length: 12 residues.

The V call is TRBV19, the J call TRBJ2-5, with D hard to call. V lost 5 bases to trimming and J lost 6 bases, with 19 bases between them. Germline V CDR1 and CDR2: LNHDA, SQIVND (reference sequence). The CDR3 runs to 15 residues. The CDR3 nucleotides read TGTGCCAGTAGTGTCGGTGGTGGGCGTCTGAAGACCCAGTACTTC. As protein: CASSVGGGRLKTQYF.

This clone was detected a few times. The V gene is TRBV18, the J gene TRBJ1-2, with D possibly TRBD1 on 6 matching bases. The CDR3 has 15 amino acids. Germline V gene sequence: CDR1 KGHSH, CDR2 LQKENI. The V gene lost 3 bases and the J gene lost 1 base, with 12 bases spanning the gap. The CDR3 sequence is CASSPQGHGNYGYTF. The DNA for the CDR3 is TGTGCCAGCTCACCTCAGGGGCACGGTAACTATGGCTACACCTTC.

The chain couples TRBV2 to TRBJ1-3; a weak D match, TRBD1 (5 bases). The CDR3 runs to 14 residues. The germline CDR1 and CDR2 sequences are SNHLY and FYNNEI. V was cut by 1 base and J by 3 bases, with 7 bases left in between. The CDR3 nucleotides are TGTGCCAGCAGTGAAGACAGGTTTGGAAACACCATATATTTT. Translated: CASSEDRFGNTIYF.

The chain recombines TRBV7-6 with TRBJ1-1, with D possibly TRBD1 on 5 matching bases. CDR3 size: 15 residues. Trimming stripped 4 bases from V and 0 bases from J, with 12 bases between. Germline CDR1 is SGHVS and CDR2 is FNYEAQ. CDR3 amino acids: CASSSQAGMNTEAFF. CDR3 in DNA: TGTGCCAGCAGCTCGCAGGCAGGGATGAACACTGAAGCTTTCTTT. The full variable domain, in which reference TRBV7-6 and TRBJ1-1 provide the parts outside the CDR3, is GAGVSQSPRYKVTKRGQDVALRCDPISGHVSLYWYRQALGQGPEFLTYFNYEAQQDKSGLPNDRFSAERPEGSISTLTIQRTEQRDSAMYRCASSSQAGMNTEAFFGQGTRLTVV.

This rearrangement joins TRBV6-5 to TRBJ2-2, with a possible D match to TRBD1 (6 bases). The CDR3 totals 14 residues. The germline V and J ends were trimmed by 11 bases and 5 bases, with 18 bases remaining between them. Per germline, CDR1 MNHEY and CDR2 SVGAGI. The CDR3 sequence is CALKEDRYTGELFF. CDR3 coding DNA: TGTGCCCTTAAGGAGGACAGATATACCGGGGAGCTGTTTTTT.

This clone has a single count. The chain combines TRBV3-1 (or the pseudogene TRBV3-2) with TRBJ1-1; 8 bases agree with TRBD1. V trimming: 4 bases; J trimming: 11 bases; junction bases outside the gene matches: 6. CDR3 length equals 12 residues. Germline assignment: CDR1 LGHDT and CDR2 YNNKEL (reference sequence). The CDR3 is CASSLSQGEAFF. In DNA form, the CDR3 reads TGTGCCAGCAGCCTATCACAGGGGGAGGCTTTCTTT.

The chain employs TRBV7-6 and TRBJ2-6, with D perhaps TRBD1 (6 bases). Trimming pared 1 base from V and 3 bases from J, leaving 13 bases between. CDR1 and CDR2 from the germline V gene are SGHVS and FNYEAQ. The CDR3 runs to 17 residues. CDR3 loop: CASSLVVGQFGANVLTF. CDR3 nucleotide sequence: TGTGCCAGCAGCTTAGTGGTAGGACAGTTTGGGGCCAACGTCCTGACTTTC. Together with reference TRBV7-6 and TRBJ2-6, the CDR3 gives the full variable domain: GAGVSQSPRYKVTKRGQDVALRCDPISGHVSLYWYRQALGQGPEFLTYFNYEAQQDKSGLPNDRFSAERPEGSISTLTIQRTEQRDSAMYRCASSLVVGQFGANVLTFGAGSRLTVL.

The CDR3 is CASSSRTGAPDTQYF. CDR3 nucleotides: TGTGCCAGCAGCTCAAGGACAGGGGCGCCAGATACGCAGTATTTT. This chain links TRBV5-4 with TRBJ2-3; 9 positions match TRBD1. The CDR3 is 15 amino acids. V was pared by 3 bases and J by 4 bases, with 6 bases of the junction left unmatched. CDR1 is SGHNT and CDR2 is YYREEE in the germline V gene (reference sequence).

The chain has TRBV19 and TRBJ2-7; D may be TRBD1 (5 bases). V lost 8 bases and J lost 6, with 14 bases in between. The V gene's germline CDR1 is LNHDA and CDR2 SQIVND (reference sequence). This CDR3 region has 12 residues. The chain's CDR3 is CASQDRTFEQYF. The CDR3 bases are TGTGCCAGTCAAGACAGAACTTTCGAGCAGTACTTC. Looking up the rest from reference TRBV19 and TRBJ2-7 gives the full variable domain: DGGITQSPKYLFRKEGQNVTLSCEQNLNHDAMYWYRQDPGQGLRLIYYSQIVNDFQKGDIAEGYSVSREKKESFPLTVTSAQKNPTAFYLCASQDRTFEQYFGPGTRLTVT.

The chain has TRBV7-9 and TRBJ2-2, with no clear D. Trimming left V 3 bases short and J 7 bases short, with 12 bases between. Germline CDR1 SEHNR, CDR2 FQNEAQ (reference sequence). The CDR3 consists of 14 residues. The CDR3 protein is CASSLYADIGELFF. CDR3 coding DNA: TGTGCCAGCAGCTTGTACGCGGATATCGGGGAGCTGTTTTTT.

V gene TRBV24-1 combines with J gene TRBJ2-6; D is unclear. With 4 bases removed from V and 13 bases from J, the gap between germline ends came to 10 bases. CDR1 is KGHDR and CDR2 is SFDVKD in the germline V gene. The CDR3 loop spans 12 amino acids. CDR3 DNA: TGTGCCACCAGTGACCGACTCGGGGTCCTGACTTTC. Translation gives CATSDRLGVLTF.

The chain has TRBV28 and TRBJ1-2; D perhaps matches TRBD1 (6 bases). Germline V gene sequence: CDR1 MDHEN, CDR2 SYDVKM. This CDR3 has 16 amino acids. V lost 3 bases, J lost 8 bases, and 22 bases lay in between. In DNA, the CDR3 is TGTGCCAGCAGTTTTCGTCAGGGGCCCCGAATCTACGGCTACACCTTC. It specifies CASSFRQGPRIYGYTF.

There are a few counts of this clone. This chain links TRBV7-2 with TRBJ2-5; possibly TRBD2 for D (6 bases). The V and J ends lost 10 bases and 5 bases respectively, with 14 bases between them. The CDR3 length is 12 residues. Germline V gene lookup returns CDR1 SGHTA and CDR2 FQGNSA. The CDR3 spells CATGEALETQYF. CDR3 coding DNA: TGTGCCACCGGGGAGGCCTTGGAGACCCAGTACTTC.

The V and J genes are TRBV6-5 and TRBJ1-6; 12 nucleotides agree with TRBD1. The V and J ends lost 4 bases and 14 bases, in that order; junction bases with no gene match: 12. Germline lookup yields CDR1 MNHEY and CDR2 SVGAGI. CDR3 length: 16 amino acids. Here the CDR3 reads CASSSPGDRGRLSLHF. CDR3 DNA sequence: TGTGCCAGCAGTTCCCCCGGGGACAGGGGGCGTCTATCCCTCCACTTT.

The chain is built from TRBV19 and TRBJ1-2, with TRBD1 matching over 9 bases. The CDR3 totals 14 residues. From germline, CDR1 is LNHDA and CDR2 SQIVND (reference sequence). The trim removed 4 bases at V and 4 bases at J, leaving 4 bases unmatched. CDR3 nucleotide sequence: TGTGCCAGTAGTAATTTGGACAGGGGCTATGGCTACACCTTC. Amino acids: CASSNLDRGYGYTF.

This chain links TRBV30 with TRBJ1-5; TRBD1 matches 7 bases. After removal of 0 bases from V and 6 bases from J, the junction contained 5 bases not matched to a gene. This CDR3 has 14 residues. Germline loops: CDR1 GTSNPN, CDR2 SVGIG (reference sequence). The CDR3 is CAWSVQGGFQPQHF. CDR3 nucleotides: TGTGCCTGGAGTGTGCAGGGGGGTTTTCAGCCCCAGCATTTT. Full variable domain (rest looked up from reference TRBV30 and TRBJ1-5): SQTIHQWPATLVQPVGSPLSLECTVEGTSNPNLYWYRQAAGRGLQLLFYSVGIGQISSEVPQNLSASRPQDRQFILSSKKLLLSDSGFYLCAWSVQGGFQPQHFGDGTRLSIL.

V gene TRBV6-5 combines with J gene TRBJ2-2; 7 bases are shared with TRBD1. This CDR3 has 12 residues. The V segment lost 5 bases and the J segment 9 bases; nucleotides outside the gene matches: 3. CDR1 is MNHEY and CDR2 is SVGAGI in the germline V gene. The CDR3 region is CASSTGVRELFF. CDR3 nucleotide sequence: TGTGCCAGCAGTACAGGGGTCAGGGAGCTGTTTTTT.

The chain uses TRBV7-9 and TRBJ2-3, with 10 nucleotides matching TRBD2. With 7 bases clipped from V and 1 base from J, the junction kept 5 bases outside the gene matches. Per the germline V gene, CDR1 is SEHNR and CDR2 is FQNEAQ (reference sequence). This CDR3 region has 15 residues. This CDR3 is CASTGTSVGTDTQYF. The CDR3 bases are TGTGCCAGCACCGGGACTAGCGTTGGCACAGATACGCAGTATTTT.

On this clone itself: Other DNA sequences in this specimen translate into the identical CDR3. The CDR3 reads CATSRDRGRNSPLHF. The CDR3 coding sequence is TGTGCCACCAGCAGAGACAGGGGCCGAAATTCACCCCTCCACTTT. The gene calls are TRBV15 and TRBJ1-6, with D possibly matching TRBD1 (6 bases). The CDR3 covers 15 residues. Germline assignment: CDR1 LNHNV and CDR2 YYDKDF (reference sequence). Trimming shortened V by 0 bases and J by 7 bases, and 10 bases separated the two germline ends.

The chain uses TRBV6-5 and TRBJ2-1; 9 bases agree with TRBD2. V was pared by 5 bases and J by 8 bases, with 10 bases of the junction left unmatched. CDR1 is MNHEY and CDR2 is SVGAGI in the germline V gene. This CDR3 contains 15 residues. CDR3 sequence reads: CASSPISGGRDEQFF. The CDR3 DNA is TGTGCCAGCAGTCCAATTAGCGGGGGTAGGGATGAGCAGTTCTTC.

The CDR3 sequence is CASSLARQPDTQYF. The CDR3 nucleotides are TGTGCCAGCAGCTTAGCGCGGCAGCCAGATACGCAGTATTTT. The rearrangement joins TRBV7-2 to TRBJ2-3; D is uncertain. CDR1 SGHTA and CDR2 FQGNSA come from the germline V gene. The ends were cut back, 0 bases at V and 4 bases at J, with 8 bases in the middle. The CDR3 is 14 residues long.